The 10 T cell receptor beta chains below were found in one sample sequenced in a study of blood T cell repertoires in COVID-19. Sequencing was performed with immunoSEQ multiplex PCR; in TCRdb, only in-frame clones are kept and a portion is missing. The repertoire holds 150,000 to 200,000 clones, with roughly 85% as singletons. Sequenced input: peripheral blood. These TCRs come from a woman in her twenties or thirties with acute or convalescent COVID-19.

A few counts support this clone. The rearrangement joins TRBV24-1 to TRBJ1-2; D is perhaps TRBD1 (5 bases). The ends were cut back, 2 bases at V and 3 bases at J, with 12 bases in the middle. CDR1 and CDR2 (germline): KGHDR, SFDVKD. CDR3 length: 15 amino acids. CDR3 sequence reads: CATSDSLGAHYGYTF. CDR3 bases: TGTGCCACCAGTGATTCTTTAGGGGCGCACTATGGCTACACCTTC.

The chain carries TRBV11-3 and TRBJ2-7, with 11 bases identical to TRBD2. The trim removed 4 bases at V and 3 bases at J, leaving 2 bases unmatched. Per the germline V gene, CDR1 is SGHNT and CDR2 is YENEEA. The CDR3 contains 14 residues. The DNA of the CDR3 is TGTGCCAGCAGCTCAACTAGCGGGAGCTACGAGCAGTACTTC. Its translation: CASSSTSGSYEQYF.

The chain carries TRBV28 and TRBJ1-5, with a possible D match to TRBD1 (5 bases). This CDR3 contains 13 residues. The V and J ends lost 7 bases and 5 bases respectively, with 12 bases between them. CDR1 is MDHEN and CDR2 is SYDVKM in the germline V gene. The CDR3, as DNA: TGTGCCAGCACCCGGACATCGTATCAGCCCCAGCATTTT. Its protein is CASTRTSYQPQHF.

This chain links TRBV29-1 with TRBJ2-2; TRBD1 might be the D (6 bases). This CDR3 spans 16 amino acids. V lost 3 bases and J lost 1, with 15 bases in between. Germline CDR1 is SQVTM and CDR2 is ANQGSEA. The CDR3 spells CSVDVFKGGNTGELFF. As DNA, the CDR3 is TGCAGCGTTGATGTATTTAAAGGGGGGAACACCGGGGAGCTGTTTTTT.

The rearrangement joins TRBV6-5 to TRBJ1-2; D is possibly TRBD1 (5 bases). The CDR3 consists of 15 residues. Germline V lookup: CDR1 MNHEY, CDR2 SVGAGI. Trimming left V 6 bases short and J 3 bases short, with 17 bases between. CDR3: CASSPAGGRDYGYTF. CDR3 DNA: TGTGCCAGCAGCCCGGCCGGGGGACGAGACTATGGCTACACCTTC.

This clone occurred a few times. The chain employs TRBV29-1 and TRBJ2-3, with TRBD2 as a possible D gene (6 bases). Per the germline V gene, CDR1 is SQVTM and CDR2 is ANQGSEA. This CDR3 contains 16 residues. The germline V and J ends were trimmed by 0 bases and 3 bases, with 16 bases remaining between them. CDR3 loop: CSVEDERDRGTDTQYF. The CDR3 nucleotides are TGCAGCGTTGAAGATGAACGGGATCGGGGGACAGATACGCAGTATTTT.

The V and J genes are TRBV19 and TRBJ2-1; possible D gene TRBD1, 6 bases. The V gene lost 5 bases and the J gene lost 5 bases, with 13 bases spanning the gap. Germline V gives CDR1 LNHDA, CDR2 SQIVND (reference sequence). The CDR3 covers 14 residues. The CDR3: CASSSQGFHNEQFF. CDR3 coding DNA: TGTGCCAGTAGTTCACAGGGTTTCCACAATGAGCAGTTCTTC.

The chain couples TRBV5-5 to TRBJ2-7; D is unclear. Germline V CDR1 and CDR2: SGHKS, YYEKEE (reference sequence). The CDR3 has 13 amino acids. V lost 4 bases, J lost 5 bases, and 13 bases lay in between. The CDR3 sequence: CASSPDLTNEQYF. For the CDR3, the DNA is TGTGCCAGCAGCCCCGACTTGACGAACGAGCAGTACTTC.

This chain joins TRBV28 and TRBJ2-7, with TRBD1 identical over 7 bases. Losses at the gene ends were 3 bases for V and 2 bases for J; bases not matched to a gene: 10. CDR3 length: 16 amino acids. Germline CDR1 MDHEN, CDR2 SYDVKM. The CDR3 sequence is CASSFLGTVEPYEQYF. CDR3 in DNA: TGTGCCAGCAGTTTCCTCGGGACAGTAGAACCCTACGAGCAGTACTTC. The entire variable domain, with the rest obtained from reference TRBV28 and TRBJ2-7, is as follows: DVKVTQSSRYLVKRTGEKVFLECVQDMDHENMFWYRQDPGLGLRLIYFSYDVKMKEKGDIPEGYSVSREKKERFSLILESASTNQTSMYLCASSFLGTVEPYEQYFGPGTRLTVT.

The sample holds one count of this clone. This CDR3 is CASSIRTGGNVAFF. The CDR3 DNA is TGTGCCAGTAGTATCCGGACAGGGGGTAACGTAGCTTTCTTT. V gene TRBV19 combines with J gene TRBJ1-1; 10 nucleotides agree with TRBD1. Germline CDR1 and CDR2: LNHDA and SQIVND (reference sequence). After removal of 3 bases from V and 10 bases from J, the junction contained 8 bases not matched to a gene. The CDR3 is 14 amino acids.